This T cell receptor (beta chain) was retrieved from a study of cytomegalovirus exposure and HLA in healthy donors. Study-level findings and limits: A later examination showed that TCR association rates differed by HLA locus, with DRB1 most and HLA-C fewest.

Trimming shortened V by 1 base and J by 7 bases, and 8 bases separated the two germline ends. The CDR3 extends over 13 amino acids. Germline CDR1 and CDR2: SGHDN and FVKESK. PCR amplification relied on 60 Vbeta primers (plus 13 Jbeta primers). Sequencing used immunoSEQ multiplex PCR; TCRdb keeps in-frame clones, though not all of them. The data hold 170,000 or so clones, with over 75% observed a single time. Details on this clone: The antigen is unknown.

All donors participated as healthy donors of bone marrow. The chain uses TRBV14 and TRBJ2-1; D perhaps matches TRBD2 (5 bases). The clonotype was recovered from a woman between 50 and 59 years old in good health and CMV-seronegative. The sample taken for sequencing was PBMCs. The chain's CDR3 is CASSQGTYNEQFF. The CDR3 region has the DNA TGTGCCAGCAGCCAAGGGACTTATAATGAGCAGTTCTTC.